A single TCR beta chain is shown here with its context. The time point is: newly diagnosed GD, antithyroid drugs for less than 3 months. Scientists built the TCR library using RNA that was extracted from PBMCs. This entry is derived from a study of regulatory T cells in long-lasting Graves disease. CDR3 length: 14 amino acids. Between the trimmed V and J ends, which lost 4 bases and 6 bases, there was a span of 16 bases. CDR1 is MNHEY, CDR2 SMNVEV, per germline (reference sequence). Building of the TCR beta libraries involved iRepertoire HTBI primers and Arm-PCR of CDR3 regions. TCRdb reanalysed the multiplex PCR reads using MiXCR and keeps one entry per CDR3 protein. Here the sample spans roughly 440,000 distinct CDR3 sequences, over 15% being singletons. The same sample was also used in a study of T cells in Graves' hyperthyroidism and ophthalmopathy. From that report: Uncontrolled infections, other autoimmune diseases, pregnancy or lactation led to exclusion of patients. Used for diagnoses were clinical symptoms, serum thyroxine and TRAb, thyroid ultrasound and orbital computed tomography. Ophthalmopathy was separated from stable hyperthyroidism by a 13 V-J model.

This receptor was taken from a woman younger than 30 with Graves disease. The chain combines TRBV27 with TRBJ2-7; D unresolved. Source: peripheral blood mononuclear cells (PBMCs), taken at new diagnosis, from a patient treated with antithyroid drugs. DNA for the CDR3: TGTGCCAGCAGTTCCCGGACCTGGCCCCCCGAGCAGTACTTC. Amino acids: CASSSRTWPPEQYF.